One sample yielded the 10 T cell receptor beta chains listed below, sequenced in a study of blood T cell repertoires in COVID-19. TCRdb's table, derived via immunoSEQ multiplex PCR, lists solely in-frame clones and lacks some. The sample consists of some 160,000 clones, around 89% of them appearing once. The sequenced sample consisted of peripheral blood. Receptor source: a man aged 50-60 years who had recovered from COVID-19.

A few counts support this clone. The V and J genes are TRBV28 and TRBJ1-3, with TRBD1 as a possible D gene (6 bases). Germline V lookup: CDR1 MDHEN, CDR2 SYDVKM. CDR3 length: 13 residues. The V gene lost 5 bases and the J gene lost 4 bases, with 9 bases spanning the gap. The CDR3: CASSPGQGNTIYF. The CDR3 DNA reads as TGTGCCAGCAGTCCCGGACAGGGAAACACCATATATTTT. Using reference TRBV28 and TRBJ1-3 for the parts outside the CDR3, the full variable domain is DVKVTQSSRYLVKRTGEKVFLECVQDMDHENMFWYRQDPGLGLRLIYFSYDVKMKEKGDIPEGYSVSREKKERFSLILESASTNQTSMYLCASSPGQGNTIYFGEGSWLTVV.

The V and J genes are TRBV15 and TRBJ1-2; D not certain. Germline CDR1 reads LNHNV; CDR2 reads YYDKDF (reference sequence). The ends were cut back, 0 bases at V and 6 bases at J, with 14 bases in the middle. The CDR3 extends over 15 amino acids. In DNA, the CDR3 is TGTGCCACCAGCAGAGATCTCGTACAGTCGGATGGCTACACCTTC. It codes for CATSRDLVQSDGYTF.

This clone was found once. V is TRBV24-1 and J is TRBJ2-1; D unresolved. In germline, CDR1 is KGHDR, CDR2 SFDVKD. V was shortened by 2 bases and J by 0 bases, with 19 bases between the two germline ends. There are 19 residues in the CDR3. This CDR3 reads CATSDSIGRPPSSYNEQFF. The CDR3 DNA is TGTGCCACCAGTGATTCCATTGGGCGTCCCCCAAGCTCCTACAATGAGCAGTTCTTC.

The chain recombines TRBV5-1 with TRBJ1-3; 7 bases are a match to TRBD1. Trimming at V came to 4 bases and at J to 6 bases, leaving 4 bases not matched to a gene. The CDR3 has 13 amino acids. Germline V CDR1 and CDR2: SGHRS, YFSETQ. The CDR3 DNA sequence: TGCGCCAGCAGCACCGGGACAGAAAACACCATATATTTT. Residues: CASSTGTENTIYF. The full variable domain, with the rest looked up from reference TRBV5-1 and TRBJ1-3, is KAGVTQTPRYLIKTRGQQVTLSCSPISGHRSVSWYQQTPGQGLQFLFEYFSETQRNKGNFPGRFSGRQFSNSRSEMNVSTLELGDSALYLCASSTGTENTIYFGEGSWLTVV.

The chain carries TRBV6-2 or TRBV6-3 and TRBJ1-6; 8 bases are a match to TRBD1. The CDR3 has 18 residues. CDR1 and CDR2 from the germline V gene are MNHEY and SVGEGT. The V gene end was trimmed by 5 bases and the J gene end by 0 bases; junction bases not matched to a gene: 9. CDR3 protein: CASSSDRGVSSYNSPLHF. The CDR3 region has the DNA TGTGCCAGCAGTAGCGACAGGGGCGTTAGCTCCTATAATTCACCCCTCCACTTT.

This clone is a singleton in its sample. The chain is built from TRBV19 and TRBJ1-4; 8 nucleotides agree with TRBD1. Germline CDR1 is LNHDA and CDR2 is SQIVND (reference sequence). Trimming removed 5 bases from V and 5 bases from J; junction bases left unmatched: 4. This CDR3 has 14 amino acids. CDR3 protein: CASSSTGDNEKLFF. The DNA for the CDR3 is TGTGCCAGTAGTTCGACAGGGGACAATGAAAAACTGTTTTTT.

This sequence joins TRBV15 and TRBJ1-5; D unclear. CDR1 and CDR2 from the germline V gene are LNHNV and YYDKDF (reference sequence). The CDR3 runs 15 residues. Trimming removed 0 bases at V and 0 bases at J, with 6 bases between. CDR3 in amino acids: CATSRDYFSNQPQHF. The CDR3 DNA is TGTGCCACCAGCAGAGATTATTTTAGCAATCAGCCCCAGCATTTT.

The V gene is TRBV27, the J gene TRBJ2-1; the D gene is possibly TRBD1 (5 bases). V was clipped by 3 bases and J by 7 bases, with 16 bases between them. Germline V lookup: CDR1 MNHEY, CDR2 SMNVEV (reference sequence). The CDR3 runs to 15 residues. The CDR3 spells CASSFQQGMNNEQFF. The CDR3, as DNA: TGTGCCAGCAGTTTCCAGCAGGGAATGAATAATGAGCAGTTCTTC.

The chain's CDR3 is CASSPPGTGGGEQYF. DNA of the CDR3: TGTGCCAGCTCACCACCAGGAACAGGGGGCGGCGAGCAGTACTTC. This rearrangement joins TRBV18 to TRBJ2-7; 9 nucleotides align to TRBD1. The J segment lost 6 bases and the V segment lost 0 bases, leaving 6 bases of the junction unmatched. CDR3 length: 15 residues. Germline values: CDR1 KGHSH, CDR2 LQKENI.

CDR3 amino acids: CASFGGSARPDTQYF. In DNA, the CDR3 is TGTGCCAGCTTTGGGGGCTCGGCACGTCCAGATACGCAGTATTTT. The chain has TRBV5-5 and TRBJ2-3; possible D gene TRBD1, 6 bases. The germline V gene encodes CDR1 SGHKS and CDR2 YYEKEE (reference sequence). V was shortened by 7 bases and J by 4 bases, with 19 bases between the two germline ends. The CDR3 has 15 residues.